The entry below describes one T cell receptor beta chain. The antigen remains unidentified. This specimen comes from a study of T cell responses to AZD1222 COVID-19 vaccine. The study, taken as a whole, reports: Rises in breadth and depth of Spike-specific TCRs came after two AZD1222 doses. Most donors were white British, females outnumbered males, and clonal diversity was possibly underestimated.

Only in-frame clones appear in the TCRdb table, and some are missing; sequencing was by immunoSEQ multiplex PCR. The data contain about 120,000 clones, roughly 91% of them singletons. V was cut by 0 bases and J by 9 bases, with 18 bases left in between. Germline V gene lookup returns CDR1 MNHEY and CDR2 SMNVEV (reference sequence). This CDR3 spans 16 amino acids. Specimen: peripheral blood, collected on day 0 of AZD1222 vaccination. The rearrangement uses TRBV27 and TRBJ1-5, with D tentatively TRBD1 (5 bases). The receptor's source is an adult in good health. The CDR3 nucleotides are TGTGCCAGCAGTTTATCAACCCCGAGGGGCCTTGGGCCCCAGCATTTT. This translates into CASSLSTPRGLGPQHF.